Shown below are 17 T cell receptor beta chains from a single sample sequenced in a study of T cell responses to AZD1222 COVID-19 vaccine. Only in-frame clones appear in the TCRdb table, and some are missing; sequencing was by immunoSEQ multiplex PCR. Of some 150,000 clones in the sample, about 89% were seen once. The sequencing here drew on peripheral blood, taken on day 0 of AZD1222 vaccination. These receptors were collected from an adult in good health.

The rearrangement links TRBV27 to TRBJ1-4, with 10 nucleotides matching TRBD1. With V trimmed by 6 bases and J by 10 bases, 11 bases remained unmatched. Germline assignment: CDR1 MNHEY and CDR2 SMNVEV (reference sequence). The CDR3 sequence is 15 residues long. The CDR3 DNA reads TGTGCCAGCAGCCCTGCCGGGACAGGGGATGTAAAACTGTTTTTT. This sequence encodes CASSPAGTGDVKLFF.

V and J are TRBV4-2 and TRBJ2-7; D gene ambiguous. Trimming shortened V by 4 bases and J by 4 bases, and 11 bases separated the two germline ends. The germline gives CDR1 LGHNA, CDR2 YNFKEQ. The CDR3 sequence is 13 residues long. The CDR3 loop reads CASSPTKEYEQYF. CDR3 in DNA: TGTGCCAGCAGCCCTACTAAGGAATACGAGCAGTACTTC.

The rearrangement joins TRBV2 to TRBJ2-3; TRBD2 aligns across 8 bases. Germline V lookup: CDR1 SNHLY, CDR2 FYNNEI. CDR3 size: 12 residues. V gave up 6 bases and J gave up 11 bases; unmatched junction bases: 7. CDR3 DNA sequence: TGTGCCAGCAGCAACGCGGGGGGTGGGCAGTATTTT. Translated: CASSNAGGGQYF. The whole variable domain, filled in from reference TRBV2 and TRBJ2-3, reads EPEVTQTPSHQVTQMGQEVILRCVPISNHLYFYWYRQILGQKVEFLVSFYNNEISEKSEIFDDQFSVERPDGSNFTLKIRSTKLEDSAMYFCASSNAGGGQYFGPGTRLTVL.

The gene calls are TRBV19 and TRBJ2-7, with TRBD1 identical over 10 bases. The CDR3 sequence is 14 residues long. V gave up 5 bases and J gave up 3 bases; unmatched junction bases: 4. CDR1 LNHDA and CDR2 SQIVND come from the germline V gene (reference sequence). In DNA, the CDR3 is TGTGCCAGTAGTGACAGGGGGCGCTTCTACGAGCAGTACTTC. Translated, it gives CASSDRGRFYEQYF. The variable domain in full, with the rest retrieved from reference TRBV19 and TRBJ2-7, is DGGITQSPKYLFRKEGQNVTLSCEQNLNHDAMYWYRQDPGQGLRLIYYSQIVNDFQKGDIAEGYSVSREKKESFPLTVTSAQKNPTAFYLCASSDRGRFYEQYFGPGTRLTVT.

The rearrangement links TRBV20-1 to TRBJ2-3, with D unresolved. V lost 3 bases and J 0 bases, leaving 13 bases between the germline ends. This CDR3 contains 15 residues. The V gene's germline CDR1 is DFQATT and CDR2 SNEGSKA (reference sequence). CDR3 in DNA: TGCAGTGCTAGTGCTGGGGTACATAGCACAGATACGCAGTATTTT. Translated, it gives CSASAGVHSTDTQYF.

The chain joins TRBV12-3 or TRBV12-4 to TRBJ2-3; no clear D gene. This CDR3 region has 13 residues. Trimming shortened V by 8 bases and J by 2 bases, and 11 bases separated the two germline ends. The CDR3 reads CASQSWVTDTQYF. The DNA for the CDR3 is TGTGCCAGCCAATCTTGGGTCACAGATACGCAGTATTTT.

This clone has only a few counts. The V call is TRBV11-2, the J call TRBJ2-7; 12 bases match TRBD1. The CDR3 is made up of 13 amino acids. V was pared by 4 bases and J by 6 bases, with 1 base of the junction left unmatched. Germline V gene data show CDR1 as SGHAT and CDR2 as FQNNGV. CDR3 amino acids: CASSWDRGLEQYF. Written as DNA, the CDR3 is TGTGCCAGCAGCTGGGACAGGGGGCTCGAGCAGTACTTC.

The CDR3 loop reads CASSLPLPTTGGGYTF. The CDR3 region has the DNA TGTGCCAGCAGCTTGCCTTTACCCACTACAGGGGGTGGCTACACCTTC. The J gene is TRBJ1-2, the V gene TRBV5-4; 8 bases align to TRBD1. CDR3 length equals 16 residues. Germline values: CDR1 SGHNT, CDR2 YYREEE (reference sequence). V lost 1 base to trimming and J lost 7 bases; unmatched junction nucleotides: 12.

DNA of the CDR3: TGCGCCAGCAGTCAATCGTTATGGGGGGCTAAGTCACCCCTCCACTTT. This codes for CASSQSLWGAKSPLHF. V usage is TRBV23-1 and J usage is TRBJ1-6; TRBD1 might be the D (6 bases). TRBV23-1 is an ORF; its function is uncertain. Between the trimmed V and J ends, which lost 0 bases and 10 bases, there was a span of 16 bases. The CDR3 is made up of 16 amino acids.

The V call is TRBV5-1, the J call TRBJ1-6; D perhaps matches TRBD1 (5 bases). Germline values: CDR1 SGHRS, CDR2 YFSETQ. Trimming removed 1 base at V and 3 bases at J, with 11 bases between. This CDR3 spans 16 amino acids. The CDR3: CASSLSGGNYNSPLHF. The CDR3 bases are TGCGCCAGCAGCTTGTCCGGGGGGAACTATAATTCACCCCTCCACTTT.

V and J are TRBV2 and TRBJ1-4; D ambiguous. Trimming cost V 3 bases and J 5 bases, with 10 bases left between them. This CDR3 is built from 14 residues. The V gene's germline CDR1 is SNHLY and CDR2 FYNNEI. CDR3 DNA sequence: TGTGCCAGCAGTGACTCGTCTAGGAATGAAAAACTGTTTTTT. Its translation is CASSDSSRNEKLFF.

This clone showed up just a few times. The chain carries TRBV18 and TRBJ2-3, with 8 bases identical to TRBD1. With V trimmed by 3 bases and J by 0 bases, 11 bases remained unmatched. The CDR3 spans 18 residues. Germline CDR1 and CDR2: KGHSH and LQKENI. The CDR3 bases are TGTGCCAGCTCACCTAGACAGGGGTTTTCATCTAGCACAGATACGCAGTATTTT. Its protein product is CASSPRQGFSSSTDTQYF.

The V and J genes are TRBV3-1 (or the pseudogene TRBV3-2) and TRBJ2-1; D unclear. The CDR3 has 14 residues. Germline lookup yields CDR1 LGHDT and CDR2 YNNKEL (reference sequence). Trimming pared 3 bases from V and 4 bases from J, leaving 10 bases between. This CDR3 reads CASSHTRAYNEQFF. CDR3 nucleotide sequence: TGTGCCAGCAGCCATACAAGGGCTTACAATGAGCAGTTCTTC.

The rearrangement uses TRBV13 and TRBJ2-7, with 7 bases identical to TRBD2. This CDR3 has 15 amino acids. V lost 0 bases and J lost 1; bases outside the gene matches: 3. In germline, CDR1 is PRHDT, CDR2 FYEKMQ (reference sequence). The CDR3 here is CASSLGGLLSYEQYF. CDR3 bases: TGTGCCAGCAGCTTAGGGGGACTACTATCCTACGAGCAGTACTTC.

The J gene is TRBJ1-1, the V gene TRBV5-1; D ambiguous. There are 14 residues in the CDR3. V lost 0 bases and J 6 bases, leaving 12 bases between the germline ends. Germline-derived CDR1 and CDR2 are SGHRS and YFSETQ. This CDR3 reads CASSLEAGLPEAFF. The CDR3, as DNA: TGCGCCAGCAGCTTGGAGGCTGGGTTACCTGAAGCTTTCTTT.

The genes are TRBV5-4 and TRBJ1-2; TRBD1 aligns across 8 bases. This CDR3 spans 14 amino acids. Trimming took 2 bases from V and 5 from J; bases not matched to a gene: 5. Germline assignment: CDR1 SGHNT and CDR2 YYREEE (reference sequence). The CDR3 sequence: CASSFFGTGYGYTF. CDR3 nucleotides: TGTGCCAGCAGCTTTTTCGGGACAGGTTATGGCTACACCTTC. The variable domain in full, completed from reference TRBV5-4 and TRBJ1-2, reads ETGVTQSPTHLIKTRGQQVTLRCSSQSGHNTVSWYQQALGQGPQFIFQYYREEENGRGNFPPRFSGLQFPNYSSELNVNALELDDSALYLCASSFFGTGYGYTFGSGTRLTVV.

V is TRBV4-3 and J is TRBJ1-4; a possible D gene is TRBD1 (6 bases). CDR3 length: 18 amino acids. In germline, CDR1 is LGHNA, CDR2 YSLEER. V was trimmed by 0 bases and J by 0 bases, leaving 14 bases between them. CDR3 protein: CASSQDILGGATNEKLFF. The CDR3 nucleotides read TGCGCCAGCAGCCAAGATATCCTAGGGGGGGCAACTAATGAAAAACTGTTTTTT.